The rows below give T cell receptor beta chains drawn from one sample of a study of beta chain features in type 1 diabetes. Clones were read by immunoSEQ multiplex PCR, and TCRdb kept only the in-frame ones, dropping some. The sample records hundreds of thousands of clones, roughly 13% being singletons. The specimen was naive CD4+ T cells from blood. These receptors all stem from a man between 18 and 29 years old with type 1 diabetes. Both conserved end residues are part of each CDR3. The order of the fields is clone size, J gene, D gene, V gene, CDR3 length, CDR3 DNA, CDR3 protein. The D gene is left open where the match is weak. Rows may omit the clone size; those that give it use once, few, many or a size class.

size: NA; J: TRBJ2-7; D: TRBD1; V: TRBV6-5; length: 14; DNA: TGTGCCAGCAGTCAACCGGGACAGACCTACGAGCAGTACTTC; CDR3: CASSQPGQTYEQYF
size: NA; J: TRBJ2-7; D: TRBD2; V: TRBV19; length: 14; DNA: TGTGCCAGTAGTAGAGCGGGGCCTTCCTACGAGCAGTACTTC; CDR3: CASSRAGPSYEQYF
size: few; J: TRBJ2-2; D: NA; V: TRBV5-4; length: 13; DNA: TGTGCCGACGGGACTCTAAACACCGGGGAGCTGTTTTTT; CDR3: CADGTLNTGELFF
size: few; J: TRBJ1-5; D: NA; V: TRBV28; length: 13; DNA: TGTGCCAGCATGGAGGCAGGCAATCAGCCCCAGCATTTT; CDR3: CASMEAGNQPQHF
size: few; J: TRBJ2-1; D: TRBD2; V: TRBV15; length: 18; DNA: TGTGCCACCAGCAGAGTTTCCAGCGGGGGGCGCTCCTACAATGAGCAGTTCTTC; CDR3: CATSRVSSGGRSYNEQFF
size: few; J: TRBJ2-3; D: NA; V: TRBV19; length: 11; DNA: TGTGCCAGTATCGGGACGGATACGCAGTATTTT; CDR3: CASIGTDTQYF
size: NA; J: TRBJ2-5; D: TRBD2; V: TRBV19; length: 15; DNA: TGTGCCAGTAGTACCCCGGGACTAGTTATGGGGACCCAGTACTTC; CDR3: CASSTPGLVMGTQYF
size: NA; J: TRBJ1-4; D: NA; V: TRBV4-1; length: 14; DNA: TGCGCCAGCAGCCAAGATCCGACAACCGAAAAACTGTTTTTT; CDR3: CASSQDPTTEKLFF
size: NA; J: TRBJ2-1; D: NA; V: TRBV6-1; length: 15; DNA: TGTGCCAGCAGTGCAGACGACACCACCTACAATGAGCAGTTCTTC; CDR3: CASSADDTTYNEQFF
size: few; J: TRBJ2-5; D: NA; V: TRBV6-6; length: 9; DNA: TGTGCCAGCGGGGAGACCCAGTACTTC; CDR3: CASGETQYF
size: few; J: TRBJ1-1; D: NA; V: TRBV6-5; length: 12; DNA: TGTGCCAGCAGTAGGGACAACACTGAAGCTTTCTTT; CDR3: CASSRDNTEAFF
size: NA; J: TRBJ1-2; D: NA; V: TRBV30; length: 13; DNA: TGTGCCTGGAGTCGTACAGGGAGCTATGGCTACACCTTC; CDR3: CAWSRTGSYGYTF
size: NA; J: TRBJ1-1; D: NA; V: TRBV7-9; length: 15; DNA: TGTGCCAGCAGTCCCATAAATCACATGAACACTGAAGCTTTCTTT; CDR3: CASSPINHMNTEAFF
size: NA; J: TRBJ1-1; D: NA; V: TRBV2; length: 14; DNA: TGTGCCAGCAGGAGCTTGGACAGAGTCGCTGAAGCTTTCTTT; CDR3: CASRSLDRVAEAFF
size: NA; J: TRBJ2-5; D: NA; V: TRBV19; length: 15; DNA: TGTGCCAGTTCGCAGACCCCCGGGTACCAAGAGACCCAGTACTTC; CDR3: CASSQTPGYQETQYF
size: few; J: TRBJ1-3; D: TRBD1; V: TRBV30; length: 14; DNA: TGTGCCTGGAGTGCCTACAGGGGTGGAAACACCATATATTTT; CDR3: CAWSAYRGGNTIYF
size: few; J: TRBJ1-4; D: NA; V: TRBV6-6; length: 16; DNA: TGTGCCAGCAGTTACGGTGGGGGCGACAGGACTGAAAAACTGTTTTTT; CDR3: CASSYGGGDRTEKLFF
size: NA; J: TRBJ1-5; D: TRBD1; V: TRBV19; length: 15; DNA: TGTGCCAGTAGTTTGGACAGGGGACGCAATCAGCCCCAGCATTTT; CDR3: CASSLDRGRNQPQHF
size: few; J: TRBJ1-5; D: NA; V: TRBV30; length: 13; DNA: TGTGCCTGGGGGACGGATAGCAATCAGCCCCAGCATTTT; CDR3: CAWGTDSNQPQHF
size: NA; J: TRBJ2-3; D: NA; V: TRBV27; length: 14; DNA: TGTGCCAGCAGTTTGGGTGGGTCCACAGATACGCAGTATTTT; CDR3: CASSLGGSTDTQYF
size: few; J: TRBJ1-1; D: NA; V: TRBV7-9; length: 14; DNA: TGTGCCAGCAGCTTACAGGCTGAGAACACTGAAGCTTTCTTT; CDR3: CASSLQAENTEAFF
size: few; J: TRBJ2-5; D: NA; V: TRBV6-5; length: 15; DNA: TGTGCCAGCAGTTACGGCAAAGGGATCCAAGAGACCCAGTACTTC; CDR3: CASSYGKGIQETQYF
size: NA; J: TRBJ2-2; D: TRBD1; V: TRBV5-4; length: 16; DNA: TGTGCCAGCAGCTTGGAACAGGGGGCATCCACCGGGGAGCTGTTTTTT; CDR3: CASSLEQGASTGELFF
size: NA; J: TRBJ1-1; D: NA; V: TRBV13; length: 14; DNA: TGTGCCAGCAGCTTCGGTCGCGAGAACACTGAAGCTTTCTTT; CDR3: CASSFGRENTEAFF
size: NA; J: TRBJ2-7; D: TRBD1; V: TRBV6-6; length: 14; DNA: TGTGCCAGCAGTTCCCCCGGGACAGGGTCCGAGCAGTACTTC; CDR3: CASSSPGTGSEQYF
size: few; J: TRBJ2-7; D: NA; V: TRBV6-6; length: 11; DNA: TGTGCCAGGTCACAGGTCTACGAGCAGTACTTC; CDR3: CARSQVYEQYF
size: NA; J: TRBJ1-2; D: NA; V: TRBV4-2; length: 13; DNA: TGTGCCAGCAGCCGCCTAGACAGCTATGGCTACACCTTC; CDR3: CASSRLDSYGYTF
size: NA; J: TRBJ2-7; D: NA; V: TRBV27; length: 12; DNA: TGTGCCAGCAGCGGGCGCTCCTACGAGCAGTACTTC; CDR3: CASSGRSYEQYF
size: few; J: TRBJ2-3; D: NA; V: TRBV6-1; length: 13; DNA: TGTGCCAGCGGTAGCGACCACACAGATACGCAGTATTTT; CDR3: CASGSDHTDTQYF
size: NA; J: TRBJ1-2; D: NA; V: TRBV30; length: 13; DNA: TGTGCCTGGAGTGTGAGGCAGAACTATGGCTACACCTTC; CDR3: CAWSVRQNYGYTF
size: few; J: TRBJ1-1; D: TRBD1; V: TRBV6-1; length: 14; DNA: TGTGCCAGCAGGGTGGGACAGGGGAAGCAGGGAGCTTTCTTT; CDR3: CASRVGQGKQGAFF
size: few; J: TRBJ1-5; D: NA; V: TRBV4-1; length: 15; DNA: TGCGCCAGCAGCCAAGGGGGGGGCGGCAATCAGCCCCAGCATTTT; CDR3: CASSQGGGGNQPQHF
size: few; J: TRBJ1-5; D: NA; V: TRBV4-1; length: 13; DNA: TGCGCCAGCAGCCAACTCAGGGGACAGCCCCAGCATTTT; CDR3: CASSQLRGQPQHF
size: NA; J: TRBJ2-7; D: NA; V: TRBV25-1; length: 13; DNA: TGTGCCAGCAGCAGGGATAGCTCCTACGAGCAGTACTTC; CDR3: CASSRDSSYEQYF
size: NA; J: TRBJ1-1; D: TRBD1; V: TRBV7-9; length: 14; DNA: TGTGCCAGCAGCTTAGACAGGGGGTACACTGAAGCTTTCTTT; CDR3: CASSLDRGYTEAFF
size: NA; J: TRBJ1-2; D: TRBD1; V: TRBV7-9; length: 16; DNA: TGTGCCAGCAGCTTAGCGGCAGGGGGACCGGCCTATGGCTACACCTTC; CDR3: CASSLAAGGPAYGYTF
size: NA; J: TRBJ1-5; D: TRBD1; V: TRBV30; length: 15; DNA: TGTGCCTGGAGTGCGCTGACAGGGGGCATTCAGCCCCAGCATTTT; CDR3: CAWSALTGGIQPQHF
size: few; J: TRBJ2-3; D: NA; V: TRBV10-3; length: 11; DNA: TGTGCCAGTACAGGCATGGATACGCAGTATTTT; CDR3: CASTGMDTQYF
size: few; J: TRBJ2-3; D: TRBD1; V: TRBV18; length: 15; DNA: TGTGCCAGCTCACCGGTCGGGACAGAGACAGATACGCAGTATTTT; CDR3: CASSPVGTETDTQYF
size: few; J: TRBJ2-7; D: TRBD1; V: TRBV28; length: 16; DNA: TGTGCCAGCAGTGGACAGGTGCCTCCCCGGGGCTACGAGCAGTACTTC; CDR3: CASSGQVPPRGYEQYF